This TCR beta chain emerged from a study of control samples from healthy donors and cancer patients. The CDR3 sequence is 15 residues long. Trimming took 5 bases from V and 1 from J; bases not matched to a gene: 7. Germline V gene sequence: CDR1 SGHTA, CDR2 FQGTGA. In this sample, this clone turned up once. This table comes from immunoSEQ multiplex PCR, and its TCRdb copy is limited to in-frame clones, with some not included. The sample comprises tens of thousands of clones, roughly 89% of which are singletons, and 1.9% rests with the top ten. Sequenced input: PBMCs. The TCR was taken from a woman aged 60-70 years with head and neck cancer. The chain carries TRBV7-3 and TRBJ2-5; 7 positions agree with TRBD2. The CDR3 nucleotides are TGTGCCAGCAGCCGTGGGGCTAGCGGCCAAGAGACCCAGTACTTC. This sequence encodes CASSRGASGQETQYF.